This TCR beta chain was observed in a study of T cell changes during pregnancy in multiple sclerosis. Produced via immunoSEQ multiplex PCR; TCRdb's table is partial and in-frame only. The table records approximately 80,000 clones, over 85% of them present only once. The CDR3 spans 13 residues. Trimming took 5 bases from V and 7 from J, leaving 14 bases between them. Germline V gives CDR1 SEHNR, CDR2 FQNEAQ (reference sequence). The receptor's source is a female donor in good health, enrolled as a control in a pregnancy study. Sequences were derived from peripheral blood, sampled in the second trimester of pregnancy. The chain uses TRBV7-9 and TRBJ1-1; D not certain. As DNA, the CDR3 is TGTGCCAGCAGCCACCGGGAAGCTGGTGAAGCTTTCTTT. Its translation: CASSHREAGEAFF.